This T cell receptor (beta chain) was captured by sequencing in a study of T cells in Graves' hyperthyroidism and ophthalmopathy. Overall study context: At initial diagnosis, before any treatment had begun, peripheral blood was obtained.

This clonotype appeared many times. Its specificity is unknown. Study results and limitations: Most expanded thyroid clonotypes above 0.001 also appeared in blood.

Enrolled ophthalmopathy patients presented with a Clinical Activity Score of at least 3, a NOSPECS grade of at least 4, and disease duration under 3 months. V was clipped by 0 bases and J by 9 bases; unmatched bases: 1. The CDR3 is 14 amino acids. Germline values: CDR1 MNHNY, CDR2 SVGAGI (reference sequence). RNA transcripts provided the source from which TCR beta CDR3 regions were amplified. The HTBI primer set drove a first-round RT-PCR of the TCR CDR3. TCRdb used MiXCR to reprocess the multiplex PCR reads, holding one entry per CDR3 protein. The sample lists a few hundred thousand distinct CDR3 sequences; about 15% were seen once.

The sequenced sample consisted of blood. The chain carries TRBV6-6 and TRBJ2-1; TRBD1 matches at 11 bases. The sequence was obtained from a woman aged 25 to 39 with Graves' ophthalmopathy. In nucleotides, the CDR3 is TGTGCCAGCAGTTACTCGGGACAGGGGGTTGAGCAGTTCTTC. Amino acid sequence: CASSYSGQGVEQFF.